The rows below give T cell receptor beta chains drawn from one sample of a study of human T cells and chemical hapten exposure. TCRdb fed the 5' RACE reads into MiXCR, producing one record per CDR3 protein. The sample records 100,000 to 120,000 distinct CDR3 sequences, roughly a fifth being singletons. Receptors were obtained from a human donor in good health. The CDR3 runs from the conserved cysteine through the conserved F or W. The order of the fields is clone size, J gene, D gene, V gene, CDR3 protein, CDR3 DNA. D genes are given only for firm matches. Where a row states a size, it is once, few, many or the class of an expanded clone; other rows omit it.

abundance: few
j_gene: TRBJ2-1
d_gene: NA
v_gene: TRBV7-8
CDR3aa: CASSFSPDIEQFF
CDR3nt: TGTGCCAGCAGCTTTTCCCCAGACATTGAGCAGTTCTTC

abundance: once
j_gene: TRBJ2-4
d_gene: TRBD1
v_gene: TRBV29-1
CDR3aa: CSVTGVGNIQYF
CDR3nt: TGCAGCGTGACAGGGGTGGGAAACATTCAGTACTTC

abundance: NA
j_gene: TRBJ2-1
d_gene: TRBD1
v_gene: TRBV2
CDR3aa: CASRMGTDFSEQFF
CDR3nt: TGTGCCAGCAGAATGGGGACAGACTTTTCTGAGCAGTTCTTC

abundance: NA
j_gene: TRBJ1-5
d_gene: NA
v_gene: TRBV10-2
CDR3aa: CASSEGNSNQPQHF
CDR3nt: TGCGCCAGCAGTGAAGGGAATAGCAATCAGCCCCAGCATTTT

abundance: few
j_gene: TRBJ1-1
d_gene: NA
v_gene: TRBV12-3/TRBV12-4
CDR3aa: CASSLGRAGGQTEAFF
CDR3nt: TGTGCCAGCAGCTTGGGTAGGGCAGGAGGTCAGACTGAAGCTTTCTTT

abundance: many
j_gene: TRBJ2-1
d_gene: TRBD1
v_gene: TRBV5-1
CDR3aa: CASSLRTGGSEQFF
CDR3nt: TGCGCCAGCAGCTTGAGGACAGGGGGCAGTGAGCAGTTCTTC

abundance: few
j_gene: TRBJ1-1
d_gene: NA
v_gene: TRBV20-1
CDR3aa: CSARDRTGGNTEAFF
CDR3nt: TGCAGTGCTAGAGACCGGACCGGGGGCAACACTGAAGCTTTCTTT

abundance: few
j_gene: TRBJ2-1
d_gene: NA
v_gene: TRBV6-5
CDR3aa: CASRNHGSGYNEQFF
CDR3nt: TGTGCCAGCAGAAACCATGGGTCAGGATACAATGAGCAGTTCTTC

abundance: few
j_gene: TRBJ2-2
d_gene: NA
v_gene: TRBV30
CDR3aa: CASRTKGRRAGELFF
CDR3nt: TGTGCCTCCAGAACAAAAGGGAGGCGGGCCGGGGAGCTGTTTTTT

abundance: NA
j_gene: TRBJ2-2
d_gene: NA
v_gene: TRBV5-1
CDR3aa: CASSLDDFTGELFF
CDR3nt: TGCGCCAGCAGCTTGGACGATTTCACCGGGGAGCTGTTTTTT

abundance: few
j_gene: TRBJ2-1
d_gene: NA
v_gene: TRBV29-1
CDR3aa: CSVSPGSPEGEQFF
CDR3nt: TGCAGCGTGTCTCCCGGGAGTCCCGAAGGTGAGCAGTTCTTC

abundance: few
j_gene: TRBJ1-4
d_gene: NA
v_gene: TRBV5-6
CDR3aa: CASSLSGLKLFF
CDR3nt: TGTGCCAGCAGCTTATCTGGCTTAAAACTGTTTTTT

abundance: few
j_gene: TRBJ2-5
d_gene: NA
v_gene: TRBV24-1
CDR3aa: CATSDARGGQETQYF
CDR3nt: TGTGCCACCAGTGATGCCCGTGGGGGGCAAGAGACCCAGTACTTC

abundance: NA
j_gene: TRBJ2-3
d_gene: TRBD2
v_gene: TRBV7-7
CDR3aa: CASSSGGLNTQYF
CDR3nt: TGTGCTAGCAGCTCGGGGGGACTAAATACGCAGTATTTT

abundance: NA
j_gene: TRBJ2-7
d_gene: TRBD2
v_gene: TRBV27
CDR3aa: CASSLYGSSTSGSRAYEQYF
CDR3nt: TGTGCCAGCAGTTTATACGGGTCTTCGACTAGCGGGAGCCGGGCGTACGAGCAGTACTTC

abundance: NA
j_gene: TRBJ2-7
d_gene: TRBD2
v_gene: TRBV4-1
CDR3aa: CASSQMSGISYEQYF
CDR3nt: TGCGCCAGCAGCCAAATGAGCGGGATCAGCTACGAGCAGTACTTC

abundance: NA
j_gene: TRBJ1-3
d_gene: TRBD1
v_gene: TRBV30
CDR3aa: CAWSGTGGVSGNTIYF
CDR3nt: TGTGCCTGGAGTGGGACAGGGGGCGTCTCTGGAAACACCATATATTTT

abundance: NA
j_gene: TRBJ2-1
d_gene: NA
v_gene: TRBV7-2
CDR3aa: CASSFPWGRGNEQFF
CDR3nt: TGTGCCAGCAGCTTCCCTTGGGGTCGCGGGAATGAGCAGTTCTTC

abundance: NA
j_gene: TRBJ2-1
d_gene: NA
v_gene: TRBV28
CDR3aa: CASSTTPSEQFF
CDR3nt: TGTGCCAGCAGTACGACCCCTAGTGAGCAGTTCTTC

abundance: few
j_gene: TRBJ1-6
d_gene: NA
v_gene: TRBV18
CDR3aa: CASSPQDSNSPLHF
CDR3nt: TGTGCCAGCTCACCTCAGGACAGCAATTCACCCCTCCACTTT

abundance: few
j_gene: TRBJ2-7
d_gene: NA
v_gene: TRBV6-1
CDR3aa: CASSEIFGGDAYEQYF
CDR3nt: TGTGCCAGCAGTGAAATATTTGGCGGTGACGCCTACGAGCAGTACTTC

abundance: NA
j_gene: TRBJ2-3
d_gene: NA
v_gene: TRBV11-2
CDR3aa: CASSLTGLGTDTQYF
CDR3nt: TGTGCCAGCAGCCTTACAGGGTTAGGGACAGATACGCAGTATTTT

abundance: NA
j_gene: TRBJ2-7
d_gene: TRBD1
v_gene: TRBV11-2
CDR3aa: CASSPGQGMYEQYF
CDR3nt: TGTGCCAGCAGCCCGGGACAGGGGATGTACGAGCAGTACTTC

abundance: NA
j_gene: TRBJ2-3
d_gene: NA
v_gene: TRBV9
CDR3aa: CASSLASATDTQYF
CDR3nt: TGTGCCAGCAGTCTAGCATCCGCCACAGATACGCAGTATTTT

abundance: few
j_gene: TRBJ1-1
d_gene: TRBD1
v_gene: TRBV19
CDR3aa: CASSMGDRGTEAFF
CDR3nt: TGTGCCAGTAGTATGGGGGACAGGGGCACTGAAGCTTTCTTT

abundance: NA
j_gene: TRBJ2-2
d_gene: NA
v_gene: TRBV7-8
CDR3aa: CASRIVSQTTGELFF
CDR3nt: TGTGCCAGTCGGATAGTTAGCCAGACAACCGGGGAGCTGTTTTTT

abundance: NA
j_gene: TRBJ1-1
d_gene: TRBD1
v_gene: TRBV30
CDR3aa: CAWSHGTGGPEAFF
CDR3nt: TGTGCCTGGAGCCACGGGACAGGGGGGCCTGAAGCTTTCTTT

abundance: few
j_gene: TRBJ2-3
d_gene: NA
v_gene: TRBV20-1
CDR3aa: CSASNPKGLPSTDTQYF
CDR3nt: TGCAGTGCTTCTAATCCCAAGGGACTGCCCAGCACAGATACGCAGTATTTT

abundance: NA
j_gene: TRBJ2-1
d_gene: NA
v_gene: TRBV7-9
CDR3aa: CASSPEFSPTSSYNEQFF
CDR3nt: TGTGCCAGCAGCCCGGAATTCTCTCCGACTAGCTCCTACAATGAGCAGTTCTTC

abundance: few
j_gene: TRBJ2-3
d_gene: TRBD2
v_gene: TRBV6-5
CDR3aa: CASSPPGLKGDTQYF
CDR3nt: TGTGCCAGCAGTCCTCCGGGACTAAAAGGAGATACGCAGTATTTT

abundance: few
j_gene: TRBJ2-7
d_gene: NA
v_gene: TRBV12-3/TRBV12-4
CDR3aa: CASSLRVPREQYF
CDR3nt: TGTGCCAGCAGTCTGCGGGTCCCGAGGGAGCAGTACTTC

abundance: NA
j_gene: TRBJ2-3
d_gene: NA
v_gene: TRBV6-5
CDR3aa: CASSYARAAGTDTQYF
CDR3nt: TGTGCCAGCAGTTATGCGCGGGCCGCGGGCACAGATACGCAGTATTTT

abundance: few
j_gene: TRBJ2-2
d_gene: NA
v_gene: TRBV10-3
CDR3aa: CAISESGTAFTGELFF
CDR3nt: TGTGCCATCAGTGAGTCGGGGACTGCTTTCACCGGGGAGCTGTTTTTT

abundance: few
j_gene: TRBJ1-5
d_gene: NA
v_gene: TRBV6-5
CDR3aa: CASSPDRAGNQPQHF
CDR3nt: TGTGCCAGCAGTCCGGACAGAGCGGGCAATCAGCCCCAGCATTTT

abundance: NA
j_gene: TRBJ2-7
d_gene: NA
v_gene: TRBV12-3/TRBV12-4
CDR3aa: CASSPTSPISYEQYF
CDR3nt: TGTGCCAGCAGTCCGACAAGTCCGATTAGCTACGAGCAGTACTTC

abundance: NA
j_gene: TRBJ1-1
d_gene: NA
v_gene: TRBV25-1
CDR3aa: CASRAGWANTEAFF
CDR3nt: TGTGCCAGCAGGGCAGGGTGGGCGAACACTGAAGCTTTCTTT

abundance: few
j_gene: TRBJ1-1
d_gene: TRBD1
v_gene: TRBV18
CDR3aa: CASSSPGQGRPEAFF
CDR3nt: TGTGCCAGCTCATCACCGGGACAGGGTAGACCTGAAGCTTTCTTT

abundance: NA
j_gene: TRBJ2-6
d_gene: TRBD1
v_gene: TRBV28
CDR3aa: CASRLGGAGANVLTF
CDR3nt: TGTGCCAGCAGGTTAGGGGGCGCTGGGGCCAACGTCCTGACTTTC

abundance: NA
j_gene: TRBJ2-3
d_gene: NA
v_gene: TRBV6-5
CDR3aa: CASRGGRRPDTQYF
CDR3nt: TGTGCCAGCAGGGGGGGCAGGCGACCAGATACGCAGTATTTT

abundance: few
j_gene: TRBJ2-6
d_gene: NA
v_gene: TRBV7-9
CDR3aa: CASSILKGPGANVLTF
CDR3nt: TGTGCCAGCAGCATCCTCAAGGGGCCGGGGGCCAACGTCCTGACTTTC

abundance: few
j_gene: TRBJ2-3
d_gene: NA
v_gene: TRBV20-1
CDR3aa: CSARVGAGTDTQYF
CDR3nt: TGCAGTGCTAGAGTGGGAGCGGGCACAGATACGCAGTATTTT

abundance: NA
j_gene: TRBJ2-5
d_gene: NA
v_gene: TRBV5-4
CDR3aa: CASSLQAPYQETQYF
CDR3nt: TGTGCCAGCAGCTTGCAGGCCCCGTACCAAGAGACCCAGTACTTC

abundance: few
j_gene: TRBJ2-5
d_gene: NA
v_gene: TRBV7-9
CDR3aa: CASSLPDWYQETQYF
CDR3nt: TGTGCCAGCAGCTTACCGGACTGGTACCAAGAGACCCAGTACTTC

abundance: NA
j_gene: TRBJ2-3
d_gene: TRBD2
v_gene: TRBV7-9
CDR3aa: CASSSTLAGFTDTQYF
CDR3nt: TGTGCCAGCAGCTCTACACTAGCGGGCTTCACAGATACGCAGTATTTT

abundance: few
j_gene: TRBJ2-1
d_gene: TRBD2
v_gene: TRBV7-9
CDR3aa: CASSVGLAESSYNEQFF
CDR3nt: TGTGCCAGCAGCGTGGGACTAGCCGAGAGCTCCTACAATGAGCAGTTCTTC

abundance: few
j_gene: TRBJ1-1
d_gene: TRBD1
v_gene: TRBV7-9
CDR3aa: CASSLVQGAGTEAFF
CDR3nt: TGTGCCAGCAGCTTAGTTCAGGGGGCGGGTACTGAAGCTTTCTTT

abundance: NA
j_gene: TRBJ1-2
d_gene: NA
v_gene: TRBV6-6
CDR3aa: CASSYAALGYTF
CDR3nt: TGTGCCAGCAGTTACGCAGCCTTGGGCTACACCTTC

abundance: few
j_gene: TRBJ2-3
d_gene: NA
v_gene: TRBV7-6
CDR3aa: CASSLERRDTQYF
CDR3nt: TGTGCCAGCAGCTTAGAGAGGCGGGATACGCAGTATTTT

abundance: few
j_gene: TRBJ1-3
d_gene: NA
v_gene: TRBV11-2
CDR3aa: CASSWGPDRSTTIYF
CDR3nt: TGTGCCAGCAGCTGGGGACCTGACAGATCAACCACCATATATTTT